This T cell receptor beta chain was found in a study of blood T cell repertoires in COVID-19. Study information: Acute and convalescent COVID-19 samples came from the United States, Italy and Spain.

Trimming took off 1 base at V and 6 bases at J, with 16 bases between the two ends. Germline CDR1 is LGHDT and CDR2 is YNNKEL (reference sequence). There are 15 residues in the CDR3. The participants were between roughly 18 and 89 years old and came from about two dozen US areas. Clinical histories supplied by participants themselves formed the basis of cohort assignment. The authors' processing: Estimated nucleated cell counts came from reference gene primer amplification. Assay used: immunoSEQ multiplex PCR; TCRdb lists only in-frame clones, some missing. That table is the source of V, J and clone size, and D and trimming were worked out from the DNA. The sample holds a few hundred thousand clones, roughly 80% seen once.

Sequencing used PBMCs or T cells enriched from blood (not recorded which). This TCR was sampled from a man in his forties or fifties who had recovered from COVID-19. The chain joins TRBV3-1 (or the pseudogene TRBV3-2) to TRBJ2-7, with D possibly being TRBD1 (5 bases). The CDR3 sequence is CASSQGQIPLGEQYF. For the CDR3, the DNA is TGTGCCAGCAGCCAAGGACAGATCCCTTTGGGCGAGCAGTACTTC.